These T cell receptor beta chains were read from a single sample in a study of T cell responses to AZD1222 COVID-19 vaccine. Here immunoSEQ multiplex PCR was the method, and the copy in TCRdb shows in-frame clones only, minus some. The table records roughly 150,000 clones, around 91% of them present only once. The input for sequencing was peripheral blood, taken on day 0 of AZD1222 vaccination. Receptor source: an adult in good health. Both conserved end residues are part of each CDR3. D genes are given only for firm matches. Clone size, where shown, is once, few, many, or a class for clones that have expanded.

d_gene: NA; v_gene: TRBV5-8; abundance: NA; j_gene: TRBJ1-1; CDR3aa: CASSLGQTRNTEAFF; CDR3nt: TGTGCCAGCAGCCTAGGACAGACACGCAACACTGAAGCTTTCTTT
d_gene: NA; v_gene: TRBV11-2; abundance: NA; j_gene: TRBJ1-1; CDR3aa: CASSFHKGMGTEAFF; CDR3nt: TGTGCCAGCAGCTTCCACAAAGGGATGGGCACTGAAGCTTTCTTT
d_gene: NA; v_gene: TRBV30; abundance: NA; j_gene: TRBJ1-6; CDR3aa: CAWSVRFRAPLHF; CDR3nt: TGTGCCTGGAGTGTACGATTCAGGGCACCCCTCCACTTT
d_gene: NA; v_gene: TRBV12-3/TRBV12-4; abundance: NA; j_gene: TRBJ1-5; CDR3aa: CASSSSDQSQHF; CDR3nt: TGTGCCAGCAGTTCCTCCGATCAGTCCCAGCATTTT
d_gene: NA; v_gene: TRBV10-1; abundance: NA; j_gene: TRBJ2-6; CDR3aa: CASSDPDSNSGANVLTF; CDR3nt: TGCGCCAGCAGTGACCCGGACTCAAACTCTGGGGCCAACGTCCTGACTTTC
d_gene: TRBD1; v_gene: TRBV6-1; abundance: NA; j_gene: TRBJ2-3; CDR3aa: CASSGRKDRVFADTQYF; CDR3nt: TGTGCCAGCAGTGGCCGCAAAGACAGGGTATTTGCCGATACGCAGTATTTT
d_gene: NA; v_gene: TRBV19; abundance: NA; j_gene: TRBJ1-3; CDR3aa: CASSGQGTYSGNTIYF; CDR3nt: TGTGCCAGTAGTGGACAAGGGACTTACTCTGGAAACACCATATATTTT
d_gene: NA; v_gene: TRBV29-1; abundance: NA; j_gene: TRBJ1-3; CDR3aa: CSAWTAGNTIYF; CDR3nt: TGCAGCGCTTGGACAGCAGGAAACACCATATATTTT
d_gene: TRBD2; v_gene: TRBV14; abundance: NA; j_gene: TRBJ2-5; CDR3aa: CASSQLAGKTQYF; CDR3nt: TGTGCCAGCAGCCAACTAGCGGGGAAGACCCAGTACTTC
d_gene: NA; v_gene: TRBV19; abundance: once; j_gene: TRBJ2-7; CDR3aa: CASSISGGEQYF; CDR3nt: TGTGCCAGTAGTATCTCGGGTGGGGAGCAGTACTTC
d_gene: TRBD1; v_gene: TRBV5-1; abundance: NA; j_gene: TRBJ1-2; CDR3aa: CASSLGDSYGYTF; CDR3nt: TGCGCCAGCAGCTTGGGGGACAGCTATGGCTACACCTTC
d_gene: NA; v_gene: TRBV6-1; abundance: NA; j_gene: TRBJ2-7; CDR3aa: CASSELGSHEQYF; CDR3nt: TGTGCCAGCAGTGAACTCGGGAGCCACGAGCAGTACTTC